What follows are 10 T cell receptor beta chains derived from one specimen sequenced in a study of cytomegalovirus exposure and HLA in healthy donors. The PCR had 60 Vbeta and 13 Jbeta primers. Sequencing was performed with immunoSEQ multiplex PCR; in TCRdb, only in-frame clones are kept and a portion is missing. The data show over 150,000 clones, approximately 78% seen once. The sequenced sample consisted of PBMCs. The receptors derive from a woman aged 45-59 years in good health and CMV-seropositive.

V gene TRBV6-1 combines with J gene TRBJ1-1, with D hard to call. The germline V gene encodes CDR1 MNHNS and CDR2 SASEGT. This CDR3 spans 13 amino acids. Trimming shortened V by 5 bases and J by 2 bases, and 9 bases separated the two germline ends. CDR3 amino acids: CASSPLINTEAFF. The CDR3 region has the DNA TGTGCCAGCAGTCCCTTAATAAACACTGAAGCTTTCTTT.

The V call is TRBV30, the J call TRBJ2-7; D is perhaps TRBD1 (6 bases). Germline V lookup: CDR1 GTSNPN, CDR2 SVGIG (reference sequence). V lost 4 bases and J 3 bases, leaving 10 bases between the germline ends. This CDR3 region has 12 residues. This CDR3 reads CAWTLGGYEQYF. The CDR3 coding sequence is TGTGCCTGGACTCTAGGGGGCTACGAGCAGTACTTC.

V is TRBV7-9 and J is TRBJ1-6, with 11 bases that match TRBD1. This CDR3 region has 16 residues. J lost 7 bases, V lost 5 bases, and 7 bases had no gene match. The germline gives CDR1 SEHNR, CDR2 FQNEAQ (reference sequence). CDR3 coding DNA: TGTGCCAGCAGCCCCTCCGGGACAGGGGGAAATTCACCCCTCCACTTT. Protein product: CASSPSGTGGNSPLHF.

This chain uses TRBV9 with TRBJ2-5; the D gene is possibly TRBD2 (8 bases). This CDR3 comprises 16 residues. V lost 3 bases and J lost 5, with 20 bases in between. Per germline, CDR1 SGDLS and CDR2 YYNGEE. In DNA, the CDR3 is TGTGCCAGCAGCGCGGCGGGGGGACAGTTCGGCGAGACCCAGTACTTC. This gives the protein CASSAAGGQFGETQYF.

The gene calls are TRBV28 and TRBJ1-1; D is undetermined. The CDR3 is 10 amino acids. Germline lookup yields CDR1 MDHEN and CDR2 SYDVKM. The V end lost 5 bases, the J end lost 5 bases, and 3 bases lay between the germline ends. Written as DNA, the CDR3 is TGTGCCAGCAGTGCGACTGAAGCTTTCTTT. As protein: CASSATEAFF.

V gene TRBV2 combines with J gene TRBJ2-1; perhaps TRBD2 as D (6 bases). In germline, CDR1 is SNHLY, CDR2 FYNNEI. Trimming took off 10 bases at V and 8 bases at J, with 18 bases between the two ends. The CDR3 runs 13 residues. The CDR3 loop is CAILSMGLDEQFF. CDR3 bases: TGTGCCATCCTGAGCATGGGACTCGATGAGCAGTTCTTC.

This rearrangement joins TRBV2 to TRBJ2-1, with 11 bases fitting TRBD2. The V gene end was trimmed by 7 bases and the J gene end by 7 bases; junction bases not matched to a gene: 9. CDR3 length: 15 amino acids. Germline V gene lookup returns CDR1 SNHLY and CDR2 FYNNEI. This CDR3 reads CASIGLAGGGNEQFF. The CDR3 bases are TGTGCCAGCATCGGGCTAGCGGGGGGAGGGAATGAGCAGTTCTTC.

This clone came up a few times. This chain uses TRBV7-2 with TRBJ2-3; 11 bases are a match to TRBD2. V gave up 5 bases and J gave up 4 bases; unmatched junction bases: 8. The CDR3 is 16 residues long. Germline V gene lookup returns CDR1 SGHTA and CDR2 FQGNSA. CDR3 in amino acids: CASSPLAGGRSDTQYF. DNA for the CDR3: TGTGCCAGCAGCCCTTTAGCGGGGGGGCGATCAGATACGCAGTATTTT.

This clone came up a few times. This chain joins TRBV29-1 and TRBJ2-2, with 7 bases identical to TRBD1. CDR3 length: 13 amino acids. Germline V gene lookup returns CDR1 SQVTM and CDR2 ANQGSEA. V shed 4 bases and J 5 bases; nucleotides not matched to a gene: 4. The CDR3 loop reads CSVARDRTGELFF. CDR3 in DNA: TGCAGCGTTGCCCGGGACAGAACCGGGGAGCTGTTTTTT.

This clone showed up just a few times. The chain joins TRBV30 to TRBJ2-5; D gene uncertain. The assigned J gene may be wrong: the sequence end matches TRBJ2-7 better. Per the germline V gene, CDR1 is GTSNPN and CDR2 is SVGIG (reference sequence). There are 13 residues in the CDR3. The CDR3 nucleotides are TGTGCCTGGAGTCCCGGGTCCCCCTACGAGCAGTACTTC. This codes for CAWSPGSPYEQYF.